This T cell receptor beta chain was obtained from a study of cytomegalovirus exposure and HLA in healthy donors (TCRdb year 2017). Context from the whole study: An earlier analysis of several hundred of the donors reported more than 250 Gb of sequence data and around 120 million unique TCR beta sequences from roughly 200 million T cells. About 320 gigabases of sequencing data and approximately 84 million unique TCR sequences were included in an early release covering about 620 HLA-typed donors. Among the approximately 420 genotyped donors, around 81% belonged to the genetic ancestry cluster associated with self-reported Caucasian donors. The aim of the study was to test whether cataloging public T cell receptors could identify signatures of past pathogen exposure. The T cell repertoires of several hundred subjects were profiled by immunosequencing and related to cytomegalovirus serostatus. A separate validation cohort of 90 to 150 different subjects was used in addition to the roughly 720-subject first cohort. High-throughput TCR immunosequencing, statistical association of individual TCRs with disease status, and machine learning were combined to predict cytomegalovirus infection status. A later analysis re-examined previously published TCR beta repertoires from 610 or so donors and added high-resolution HLA genotyping to investigate patterns of TCR occurrence. Rather than drawing on any new phenotypic data, the later analysis identified candidate immune exposures from TCR beta sequences and the way those sequences occurred across donors. An earlier analysis of several hundred of the donors used high-throughput TCR beta sequencing to judge whether each TCR beta V gene segment behaved as functional or pseudogenic. Donor age, sex, ethnicity and CMV serostatus were compiled together with the repertoire data. A later genetic analysis took genome-wide SNP genotypes for about 55% of the roughly 700 donors and used that subset as a discovery cohort. Every repertoire in the discovery cohort had been generated on one and the same sequencing platform. HLA typing covered class I and class II loci at four-digit resolution. The number of donors typed differed by locus, with about 620-630 for A, B, C, DRB1 and DQB1, roughly 520 for DQA1, 606 for DPA1, and 400 to 490 for DPB1. Roughly 5 DR-DQ haplotypes were handled as single units for association and clustering because linkage in the cohort was strong. On average, roughly 240,000 unique TCR beta nucleotide sequences were sequenced per donor among 398 genotyped donors of the cohort, with around 19% of those sequences being non-productive.

General conclusions and limits of the study: In vitro tests confirmed that a few of the cytomegalovirus-associated TCR beta chains recognize cytomegalovirus antigens. A further reported finding was that TCR beta sequences accurately predicted the HLA-A and HLA-B alleles for most subjects in the first cohort. Sequencing depth was assumed to be roughly uniform across donors in the presence/absence analyses, though that assumption may not hold. Most TCR sequences were observed very rarely across donors, whereas some public TCRs were present in many individuals. In a later analysis, HLA-associated TCR beta chains showed more clonal expansion and lower generation probabilities than non-associated chains that were equally common. Broadly in line with IMGT annotations, most TCR beta V segments showed up in productive rearrangements about 90% or about 30% of the time in an earlier analysis of roughly 590 of the donors. Because some donors lacked HLA typing at each locus, the association tests relied only on the typed subset. In a later analysis, the rate of TCR association differed among HLA loci, with DRB1 alleles having the most associated TCRs and HLA-C alleles having the fewest. In the study, approximately 150 TCR beta chains were listed as associated with cytomegalovirus. Cytomegalovirus status was reported to be diagnosed by the classifier with high specificity and sensitivity in both the original and validation cohorts. In a later genetic analysis, a missense DCLRE1C variant was associated with V-gene and J-gene trimming of TCR beta chains, and the association was replicated in an independent cohort. When HLA alleles, especially DR and DQ, strongly co-occurred, TCR associations were difficult to assign to individual alleles. The only immune exposure information available for the cohort was CMV serostatus. Some IMGT-functional V segments, including TRBV6-2 and TRBV6-3, could not be told apart with the 87-base-pair reads, so those segments were excluded. A cluster of highly shared sequence variants was judged likely to represent a technical artifact of the sequencing pipeline. In a later genetic analysis, fewer N-insertions in productive TCRs were reported among donors in an Asian-associated ancestry cluster than the approximately 670-donor mean. At a false discovery rate of 0.05, a later analysis linked around 15,000 TCR beta sequences to specific HLA alleles. Linkage disequilibrium might explain the correlated functional status among segregating V segments, but an unknown experimental factor could not be ruled out. A later analysis reported that several top co-occurrence clusters appeared linked to parvovirus B19, influenza, CMV and Epstein-Barr virus. This cohort had only TCR beta chains sequenced, and the lack of alpha or paired-chain data limited which features could be detected. Most CMV-associated TCR beta chains appeared to be HLA-restricted in a later analysis, and the HLA associations seemed to be driven largely by CMV exposure. According to the authors, the approach could potentially be generalized to other disease states and immunological phenotypes. The earlier analysis of 587 of the donors excluded seventeen rarely observed V segments, including chromosome 9 orphons, because counts were too low.

Preparation of the library involved the immunoSEQ multiplex PCR assay. For the multiplex PCR, a mixture combining 60 forward primers for TCR Vbeta segments and 13 reverse primers for TCR Jbeta segments was used. The CDR3 region of rearranged TCR beta genes was amplified from genomic DNA by a multiplex PCR assay. On the Illumina HiSeq System, the amplified TCR beta libraries were sequenced as 87-base-pair reads. From the authors' description of their analysis: Across the 500 to 750 repertoires, a later analysis counted roughly 77 million unique TCR beta chains, roughly 11 million of which were shared by at least two donors. A nearest-neighbor algorithm error-corrected the raw reads and collapsed the reads into unique sequences, merging closely related sequences to remove PCR and sequencing errors. CDR3 sequences were aligned to IMGT reference sequences to assign V, D and J gene segments. Each retained sequence needed at least a six-nucleotide match to both a V gene segment and a J gene segment. Rearrangements were called productive when the CDR3 lacked stop codons and stayed in frame with V and J; all others were non-productive. Following IMGT convention, CDR3 was defined as the stretch from the second conserved V-encoded cysteine up to the conserved J-encoded phenylalanine. In an earlier analysis of roughly 610 of the donors, sequences lacking an unambiguous match to a single V gene segment were excluded. An earlier analysis of some 610 of the donors called V segments functional above 56.7% productive rearrangements and segregating when the between-donor standard deviation exceeded 5%. A statistical classification framework was built for diagnosing cytomegalovirus status from the catalog of TCR beta chain sequences. V and J gene assignment, in a later analysis, came from comparing TCR nucleotide sequences with IMGT/GENE-DB human TR gene sequences. A later analysis assigned CDR3 sequences and most-parsimonious VDJ recombination scenarios with the TCRdist pipeline. A later analysis defined each TCR beta chain by its CDR3 amino acid sequence plus V-gene family, and excluded reads lacking a unique V-gene family. As a way to deal with suspected cross-contamination and a sequencing artifact, a later analysis dropped roughly 600 nucleotide sequences that were highly shared and had low generation probability. In a later analysis, a clonal expansion index for each public chain was calculated from normalized within-repertoire ranks of inferred template counts. In a later analysis, generation probabilities were computed with a VDJ recombination model fitted to out-of-frame rearrangements, and the resulting probabilities were checked against IGoR. In a later analysis, TCR-TCR, TCR-HLA and TCR-CMV co-occurrence was scored with hypergeometric tests, and a repertoire-size bias correction was applied to TCR pairs. A later analysis estimated false discovery rates by permuting HLA or CMV assignments 20 times. In a later analysis, co-occurring TCRs were grouped using DBSCAN, with TCRdist sequence similarity added in when clustering inside HLA-allele-positive subsets. Repertoires with fewer than 30,000 or more than 120,000 public chains, plus five repertoires with anomalous nucleotide sharing, were excluded from co-occurrence clustering. The table comes from immuneACCESS by way of TCRdb, which keeps in-frame sequences with V and J called. Part of the clones is missing from these tables; in studies checked, under half for an unresolved V gene and the rest for unknown reasons. The D gene and trimming were derived from the DNA, and the V and J assignments and clone size from that table. The sample table lists fewer than 150,000 clones, 60% to 85% of them with a count of one. 2.8% of the sample is held by the ten biggest clonotypes.

In total, approximately 690 healthy bone marrow donors made up the cohort. Cohort members were all nominally healthy when sampled, although unrecorded immune exposures were likely present. The donor tested CMV seronegative and was one of the 352 seronegative cohort members. Each donor provided a peripheral blood sample, and peripheral blood mononuclear cells were used for TCR beta sequencing. Genomic DNA extraction from the blood cell samples was performed with the Qiagen DNeasy Blood Extraction Kit. Measured from the cysteine to the phenylalanine, the CDR3 is 14 residues long. The DNA shown is the 42-base CDR3, in frame from base 1. CDR1 and CDR2 are drawn from the germline V gene: MRHNA, SNTAGT. V is pared back by 4 bases and J by 6 bases, with 14 bases lying between the germline termini. As to this clone: Its antigen is not yet known. No much larger clonotype is one base removed from it; base qualities were not supplied.

This receptor chain uses TRBV6-4 and TRBJ2-3; the D segment cannot be called with confidence. This TCR was recovered from a male donor in good health and CMV-seronegative. Sequencing was done on a sample of PBMCs. The DNA sequence follows: TGTGCCAGCAGTGTCACAAAGACTGGCGATACGCAGTATTTT. It specifies CASSVTKTGDTQYF.